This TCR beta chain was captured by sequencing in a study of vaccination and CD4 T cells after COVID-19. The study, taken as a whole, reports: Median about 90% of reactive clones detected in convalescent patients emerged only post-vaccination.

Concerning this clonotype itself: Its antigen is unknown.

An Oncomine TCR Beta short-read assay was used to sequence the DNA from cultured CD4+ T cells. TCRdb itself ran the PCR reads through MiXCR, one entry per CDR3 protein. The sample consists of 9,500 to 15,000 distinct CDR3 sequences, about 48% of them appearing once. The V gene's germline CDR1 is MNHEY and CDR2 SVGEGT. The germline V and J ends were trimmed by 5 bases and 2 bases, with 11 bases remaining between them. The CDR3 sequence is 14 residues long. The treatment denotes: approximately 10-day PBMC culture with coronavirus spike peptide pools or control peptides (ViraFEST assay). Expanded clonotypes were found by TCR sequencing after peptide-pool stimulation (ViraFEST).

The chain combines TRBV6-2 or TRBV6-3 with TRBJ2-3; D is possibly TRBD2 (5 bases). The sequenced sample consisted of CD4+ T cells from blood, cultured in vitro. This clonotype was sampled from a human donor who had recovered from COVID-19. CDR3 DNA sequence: TGTGCCAGCAGTAGGACTGGCTACACAGATACGCAGTATTTT. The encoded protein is CASSRTGYTDTQYF.